Included here is one TCR beta chain sequence, with context. Profiled with immunoSEQ multiplex PCR; TCRdb holds only in-frame clones, not every one. The sample has roughly 850,000 clones; about 96% are singletons. This sample was taken from a study of shared clonotypes between healthy human individuals. Cells designated naive CD8 were CD45RO-negative and were positively selected for CCR7, with terminally differentiated effector memory CD45RA+ cells excluded. The sequence was obtained from a man aged 30-40 years in good health. Sequencing was done on a sample of naive CD8+ T cells sorted from blood.

The CDR3 sequence: CASSITGDPYNEQFF. DNA for the CDR3: TGTGCCAGTAGTATAACCGGAGACCCCTACAATGAGCAGTTCTTC. V gene TRBV19 combines with J gene TRBJ2-1; D remains unclear. The ends were cut back, 2 bases at V and 2 bases at J, with 10 bases in the middle. The CDR3 has 15 residues. Germline V CDR1 and CDR2: LNHDA, SQIVND (reference sequence).